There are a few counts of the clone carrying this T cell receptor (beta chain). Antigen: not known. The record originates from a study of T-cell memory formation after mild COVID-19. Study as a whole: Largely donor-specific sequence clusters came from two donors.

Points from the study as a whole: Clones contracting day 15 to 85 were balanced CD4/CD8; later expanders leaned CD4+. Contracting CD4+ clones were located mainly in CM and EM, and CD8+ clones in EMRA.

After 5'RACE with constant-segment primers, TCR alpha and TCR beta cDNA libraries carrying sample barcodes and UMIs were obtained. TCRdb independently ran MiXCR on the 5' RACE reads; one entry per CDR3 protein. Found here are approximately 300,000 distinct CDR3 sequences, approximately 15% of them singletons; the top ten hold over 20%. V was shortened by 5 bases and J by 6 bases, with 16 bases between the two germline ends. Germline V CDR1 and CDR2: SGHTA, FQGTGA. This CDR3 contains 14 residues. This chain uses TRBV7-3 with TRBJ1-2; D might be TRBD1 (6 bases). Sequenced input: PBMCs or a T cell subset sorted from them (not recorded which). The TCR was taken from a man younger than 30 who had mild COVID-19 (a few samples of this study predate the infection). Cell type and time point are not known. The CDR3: CASSPGTPNHGYTF. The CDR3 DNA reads TGTGCCAGCAGCCCCGGGACACCCAACCATGGCTACACCTTC.